Below, one TCR beta chain is given with its context. Its antigen has not been determined. It has no much larger one-base neighbor in the sample; base qualities were not kept. The record originates from a study of cytomegalovirus exposure and HLA in healthy donors (dated by TCRdb to between 2016 and 2019). A note on the overall study: In an earlier analysis of approximately 500 of the donors, around 300 Gb of sequence data and 117 million unique TCR beta sequences from 180 million or so T cells were reported. Roughly 310 gigabases of sequencing data and approximately 93 million unique TCR sequences were included in an early release covering about 620 HLA-typed donors. Among the roughly 400 genotyped donors, under 90% belonged to the genetic ancestry cluster associated with self-reported Caucasian donors. The study aimed to test whether signatures of past pathogen exposure could be identified by cataloging public T cell receptors. The T cell repertoires of about 700 subjects were profiled by immunosequencing and related to cytomegalovirus serostatus. Besides the first cohort of some 670 subjects, a separate validation cohort made up of roughly 130 different subjects was used. To predict cytomegalovirus infection status, the study combined high-throughput TCR immunosequencing, statistical association of individual TCRs with disease status, and machine learning. To study patterns of TCR occurrence, a later analysis re-analyzed previously published TCR beta repertoires from just over 650 donors and added high-resolution HLA genotyping. The later analysis used no new phenotypic data to find candidate immune exposures, relying instead on TCR beta sequences and their occurrence across donors. An earlier analysis of a few hundred of the donors applied high-throughput TCR beta sequencing to assess whether each TCR beta V gene segment acted as functional or pseudogenic. Donor age, sex, ethnicity and CMV serostatus were collected together with the repertoire data. A later genetic analysis took genome-wide SNP genotypes for about 55% of the roughly 670 donors and used that subset as a discovery cohort. Every discovery cohort repertoire had been produced on one sequencing platform. Class I and class II HLA loci were covered by the typing at four-digit resolution. The number of donors typed differed by locus, with about 629-640 for A, B, C, DRB1 and DQB1, roughly 520 for DQA1, 600 to 610 for DPA1, and 400 to 490 for DPB1. A few DR-DQ haplotypes were handled as single units for association and clustering because linkage in the cohort was strong. On average, around 240,000 unique TCR beta nucleotide sequences were sequenced per donor among 300 to 500 genotyped donors of the cohort, with approximately 18% of those sequences being non-productive.

The cohort consisted of some 730 healthy bone marrow donors. At the time of sampling, all cohort members were nominally healthy, though unrecorded immune exposures were likely present. The donor tested CMV seropositive and was one of the 289 seropositive cohort members. Every donor gave a peripheral blood sample, and the peripheral blood mononuclear cells from that sample were used for TCR beta sequencing. Genomic DNA was extracted from the blood cell samples with the Qiagen DNeasy Blood Extraction Kit. V has 4 bases trimmed and J has 6 bases trimmed; junction bases matching no gene number 2. Sequences SGHRS (CDR1) and YFSETQ (CDR2) are obtained from the germline V gene. The CDR3 numbers 13 residues from cysteine through phenylalanine. Only CDR3 DNA is held: 39 bases, read in frame from base 1. The protocol used for the library was the immunoSEQ multiplex PCR assay. A mixture of 60 forward primers for TCR Vbeta segments and 13 reverse primers for TCR Jbeta segments was used in the multiplex PCR. The CDR3 region of rearranged TCR beta genes was amplified from genomic DNA with a multiplex PCR assay. The Illumina HiSeq System was used to sequence the amplified TCR beta libraries as 87-base-pair reads. The authors' pipeline ran thus. Across the roughly 600 repertoires, a later analysis counted approximately 83 million unique TCR beta chains, around 10 million of which were shared by at least two donors. A nearest-neighbor algorithm error-corrected the raw reads and collapsed the reads into unique sequences, merging closely related sequences to remove PCR and sequencing errors. V, D and J gene segments were assigned by aligning CDR3 sequences to IMGT reference sequences. For a sequence to be retained, a match of at least six nucleotides to both a V gene segment and a J gene segment was required. Rearrangements were classified as productive when the CDR3 lacked stop codons and remained in frame with V and J, and all other rearrangements were classified as non-productive. Following IMGT convention, CDR3 was defined as the stretch from the second conserved V-encoded cysteine up to the conserved J-encoded phenylalanine. Sequences without an unambiguous match to a single V gene segment were excluded from the earlier analysis of 587 of the donors. In an earlier analysis of some 590 of the donors, a V segment was called functional when productive rearrangements were above 56.7%, and segregating when the standard deviation between donors exceeded 5%. A statistical classification framework was developed to diagnose cytomegalovirus status using the catalog of TCR beta chain sequences. In a later analysis, V and J genes were assigned by comparing TCR nucleotide sequences against IMGT/GENE-DB human TR gene sequences. Using the TCRdist pipeline, a later analysis assigned CDR3 sequences along with most-parsimonious VDJ recombination scenarios. In a later analysis, every TCR beta chain was defined by the combination of its CDR3 amino acid sequence and its V-gene family, and reads without a unique V-gene family were dropped. To address suspected cross-contamination and a sequencing artifact, a later analysis removed approximately 590 highly shared, low-generation-probability nucleotide sequences. In a later analysis, a clonal expansion index for each public chain was calculated from normalized within-repertoire ranks of inferred template counts. A later analysis computed generation probabilities with a VDJ recombination model fitted to out-of-frame rearrangements, and checked the results against IGoR. A later analysis scored TCR-TCR, TCR-HLA and TCR-CMV co-occurrence with hypergeometric tests, applying a repertoire-size bias correction to TCR pairs. In a later analysis, false discovery rates were estimated by permuting HLA or CMV assignments 20 times. In a later analysis, co-occurring TCRs were grouped using DBSCAN, and TCRdist sequence similarity was added for clustering within HLA-allele-positive subsets. Repertoires with fewer than 30,000 or more than 120,000 public chains were left out of co-occurrence clustering, as were four to six repertoires with anomalous nucleotide sharing. TCRdb limited this immuneACCESS table to in-frame rearrangements with V and J called. A share of clones is missing; checked studies link under half to unresolved V genes, and the rest is unexplained. The V and J calls and clone size were taken over from that table, and D and trimming were inferred from the DNA. The sample profile shows around 110,000 clones; around 83% of them were found once. Of the sample, about a fifth falls within the top ten clones.

Broader findings and caveats from the paper: In a later analysis, TCR association rates were found to vary across HLA loci, with the most associated TCRs seen for DRB1 alleles and the fewest for HLA-C alleles. An association between a missense DCLRE1C variant and V-gene and J-gene trimming of TCR beta chains was found in a later genetic analysis and replicated in an independent cohort. In an earlier analysis of 587 of the donors, most TCR beta V segments appeared in productive rearrangements about 87% or about 30% of the time, broadly matching IMGT annotations. Across donors, most TCR sequences were observed very rarely, whereas some public TCRs were present in many individuals. A further reported finding was that TCR beta sequences accurately predicted the HLA-A and HLA-B alleles for most subjects in the first cohort. A later analysis found that most CMV-associated TCR beta chains appeared HLA-restricted, with HLA associations seemingly driven largely by CMV exposure. Roughly uniform sequencing depth across donors was assumed in presence/absence analyses, although this assumption may not hold. Immune exposure information for the cohort was limited to CMV serostatus. In a later genetic analysis, fewer N-insertions in productive TCRs were reported among donors in an Asian-associated ancestry cluster than the approximately 670-donor mean. According to a later analysis, parvovirus B19, influenza, CMV and Epstein-Barr virus appeared linked to several top co-occurrence clusters. A few of the identified cytomegalovirus-associated TCR beta chains were confirmed in vitro to be specific for cytomegalovirus antigens. Because counts were too low, roughly 16 rarely observed V segments, including chromosome 9 orphons, were excluded from the earlier analysis of some 540 of the donors. In both the original and validation cohorts, the classifier was reported to diagnose cytomegalovirus status with high specificity and sensitivity. The authors suggested that the approach could potentially be extended to other disease states and immunological phenotypes. Linkage disequilibrium might explain the correlated functional status among segregating V segments, but an unknown experimental factor could not be excluded. In a later analysis, some 18,000 TCR beta sequences were associated with specific HLA alleles at a false discovery rate of 0.05. In a later analysis, HLA-associated TCR beta chains were found to be more clonally expanded and to have lower generation probabilities than equally common non-associated chains. HLA typing was unavailable for some donors at each locus, so association tests used only the typed subset. The sequencing pipeline was judged likely to have produced a cluster of highly shared sequence variants as a technical artifact. The cohort was sequenced for TCR beta chains only, and without alpha or paired-chain data the features that could be detected were limited. Some IMGT-functional V segments, including TRBV6-2 and TRBV6-3, could not be told apart with the 87-base-pair reads, so those segments were excluded. The study listed 164 TCR beta chains as associated with cytomegalovirus. When HLA alleles, especially DR and DQ, strongly co-occurred, attributing TCR associations to individual alleles was difficult.

The sequence is built from TRBV5-1 and TRBJ2-2; the junction holds 8 bases that match TRBD2. This TCR derives from a man aged 25 to 45 in good health and CMV-seropositive. Sequencing used PBMCs. Here the CDR3 is given as CASSPGGAGELFF. The sequenced DNA is TGCGCCAGCAGCCCGGGGGGGGCCGGGGAGCTGTTTTTT.